This T cell receptor (beta chain) is drawn from a study of blood T cell repertoires in COVID-19. TCRdb's table, derived via immunoSEQ multiplex PCR, lists solely in-frame clones and lacks some. The sample contains 210,000 or so clones, approximately 84% of which appear only once. CDR3 length: 15 residues. Trimming removed 5 bases from V and 5 bases from J, with 15 bases in between. The germline V gene has CDR1 KGHDR and CDR2 SFDVKD. Sequencing was performed on peripheral blood. The clonotype was recovered from a middle-aged man with active or convalescent COVID-19. V usage is TRBV24-1 and J usage is TRBJ1-5; no reliable D call. CDR3 DNA: TGTGCCACCAGTGGCAACCCTCCGTCGGATCAGCCCCAGCATTTT. Translation gives CATSGNPPSDQPQHF.